One and the same sample provided the 7 T cell receptor beta chains below, sequenced in a study of regulatory T cells in long-lasting Graves disease. Through Arm-PCR of CDR3 regions and iRepertoire HTBI primers, TCR beta libraries were built. TCRdb redid the calling of the multiplex PCR reads with MiXCR, one entry per CDR3 protein. The profile covers around 450,000 distinct CDR3 sequences, with about 15% appearing a single time and approximately 8% taken by the ten largest. Noted time point: newly diagnosed GD, antithyroid drugs for less than 3 months. With RNA extracted from PBMCs as input, the TCR library was made. The same data also went into a second study, on T cells in Graves' hyperthyroidism and ophthalmopathy.

The sequences come from peripheral blood mononuclear cells (PBMCs), collected at new diagnosis, from a patient treated with antithyroid drugs. These receptor sequences come from a woman aged 40 to 49 with Graves disease.

V usage is TRBV7-6 and J usage is TRBJ2-5; TRBD2 might be the D (6 bases). The germline V and J ends were trimmed by 5 bases and 8 bases, with 18 bases remaining between them. The CDR3 sequence is 14 residues long. Germline values: CDR1 SGHVS, CDR2 FNYEAQ. CDR3: CASSLRLGQGTQYF. The CDR3 DNA reads TGTGCCAGCAGCCTACGACTAGGGCAAGGCACCCAGTACTTC.

This clonotype occurred a few times. This rearrangement joins TRBV15 to TRBJ2-1, with D maybe TRBD2 (6 bases). CDR1 LNHNV and CDR2 YYDKDF come from the germline V gene (reference sequence). This CDR3 comprises 15 residues. Trimming left V 5 bases short and J 1 base short, with 12 bases between. CDR3 sequence: CATSSSGVSYNEQFF. The CDR3 DNA reads as TGTGCCACCAGCTCCTCGGGGGTGTCCTACAATGAGCAGTTCTTC.

This clonotype came up many times. The rearrangement uses TRBV2 and TRBJ1-2, with 7 nucleotides matching TRBD1. Losses at the gene ends were 6 bases for V and 2 bases for J; bases not matched to a gene: 6. The germline gives CDR1 SNHLY, CDR2 FYNNEI. The CDR3 has 14 residues. CDR3 DNA: TGTGCCAGCAGGTCAGGGGGGCCAAACTATGGCTACACCTTC. Translating gives CASRSGGPNYGYTF.

This clonotype was counted many times. This chain connects TRBV12-3 or TRBV12-4 to TRBJ2-2, with 11 bases identical to TRBD2. This CDR3 has 16 amino acids. With V trimmed by 5 bases and J by 5 bases, 7 bases remained unmatched. The CDR3 protein is CASSGSGRAGTGELFF. The CDR3 nucleotides are TGTGCCAGCAGTGGTAGCGGGAGGGCCGGGACCGGGGAGCTGTTTTTT.

This clonotype has ten or more counts. CDR3 DNA: TGTGCCAGTAGTATGTCTGACAGGGCTCGAGAGACCCAGTACTTC. It is translated as CASSMSDRARETQYF. This rearrangement joins TRBV19 to TRBJ2-5; 7 bases map to TRBD1. The CDR3 is made up of 15 amino acids. Looked up from germline, CDR1 is LNHDA and CDR2 is SQIVND (reference sequence). The junction had 8 bases not matched to a gene; V was cut back by 3 bases and J by 4 bases.

This clonotype was detected many times. V gene TRBV9 combines with J gene TRBJ2-3, with 10 bases fitting TRBD2. Germline assignment: CDR1 SGDLS and CDR2 YYNGEE. The V gene end was trimmed by 0 bases and the J gene end by 3 bases; junction bases not matched to a gene: 7. This CDR3 spans 17 amino acids. The DNA of the CDR3 is TGTGCCAGCAGCGTAGGGAATAGCGGGAGGCGTACAGATACGCAGTATTTT. Translated, it gives CASSVGNSGRRTDTQYF.

This clonotype was counted many times. V and J are TRBV11-2 and TRBJ2-3; D perhaps matches TRBD2 (6 bases). V was cut by 4 bases and J by 1 base, with 15 bases left in between. CDR3 length: 16 amino acids. From germline, CDR1 is SGHAT and CDR2 FQNNGV. The CDR3 DNA reads TGTGCCAGCAGCTCGGGACTCAATAGCCGCACAGATACGCAGTATTTT. Its protein product is CASSSGLNSRTDTQYF.